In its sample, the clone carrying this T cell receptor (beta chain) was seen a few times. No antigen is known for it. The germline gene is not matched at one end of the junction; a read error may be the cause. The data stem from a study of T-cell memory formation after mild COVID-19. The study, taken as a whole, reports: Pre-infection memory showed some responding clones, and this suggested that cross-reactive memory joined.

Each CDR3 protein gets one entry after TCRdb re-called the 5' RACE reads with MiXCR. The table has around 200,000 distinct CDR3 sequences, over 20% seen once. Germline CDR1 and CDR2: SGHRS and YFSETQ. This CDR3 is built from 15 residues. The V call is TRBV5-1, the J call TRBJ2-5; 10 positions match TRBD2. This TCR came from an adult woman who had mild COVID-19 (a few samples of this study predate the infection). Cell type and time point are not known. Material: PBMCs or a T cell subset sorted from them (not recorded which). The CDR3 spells CASNLSSGGRETQYF. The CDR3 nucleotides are TGCGCCAGCAACTTGTCTAGCGGGGGAAGAGAGACCCAGTACTTC. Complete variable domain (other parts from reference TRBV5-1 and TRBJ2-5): KAGVTQTPRYLIKTRGQQVTLSCSPISGHRSVSWYQQTPGQGLQFLFEYFSETQRNKGNFPGRFSGRQFSNSRSEMNVSTLELGDSALYLCASNLSSGGRETQYFGPGTRLLVL.